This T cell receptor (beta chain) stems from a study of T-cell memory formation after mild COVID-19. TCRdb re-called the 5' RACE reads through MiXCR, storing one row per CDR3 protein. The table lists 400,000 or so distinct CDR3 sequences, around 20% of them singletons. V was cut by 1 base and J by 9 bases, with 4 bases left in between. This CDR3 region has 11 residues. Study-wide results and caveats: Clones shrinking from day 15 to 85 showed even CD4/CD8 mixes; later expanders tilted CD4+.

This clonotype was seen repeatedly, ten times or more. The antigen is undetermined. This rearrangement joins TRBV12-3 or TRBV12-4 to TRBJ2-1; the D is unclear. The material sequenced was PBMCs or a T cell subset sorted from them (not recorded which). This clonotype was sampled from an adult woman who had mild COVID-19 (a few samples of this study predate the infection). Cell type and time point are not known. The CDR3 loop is CASSLGFEQFF. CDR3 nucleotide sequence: TGTGCCAGCAGTTTAGGATTTGAGCAGTTCTTC.